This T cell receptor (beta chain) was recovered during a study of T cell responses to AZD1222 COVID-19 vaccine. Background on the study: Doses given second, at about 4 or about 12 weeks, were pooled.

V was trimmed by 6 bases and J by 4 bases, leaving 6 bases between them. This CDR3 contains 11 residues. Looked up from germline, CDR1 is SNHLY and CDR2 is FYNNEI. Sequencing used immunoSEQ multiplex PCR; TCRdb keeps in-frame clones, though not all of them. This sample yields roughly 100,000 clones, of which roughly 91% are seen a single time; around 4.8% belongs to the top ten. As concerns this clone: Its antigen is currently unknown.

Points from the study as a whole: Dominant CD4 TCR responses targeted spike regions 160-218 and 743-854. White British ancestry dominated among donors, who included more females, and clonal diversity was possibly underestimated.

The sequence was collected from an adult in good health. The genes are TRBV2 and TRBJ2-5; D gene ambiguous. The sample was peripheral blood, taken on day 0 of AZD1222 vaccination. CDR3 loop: CASRGSETQYF. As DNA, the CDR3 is TGTGCCAGCAGGGGGTCAGAGACCCAGTACTTC.